A single sample gave rise to the 22 T cell receptor beta chains below, sequenced in a study of blood T cell repertoires in COVID-19. Assay: immunoSEQ multiplex PCR; the TCRdb copy retains only in-frame clones and omits some. The table lists some 160,000 clones, 85% to 90% of them singletons. Sequenced sample: peripheral blood. Every receptor here comes from a woman in her sixties with active COVID-19.

The CDR3 nucleotides are TGTGCCAGCAGTTTTACCGCTAGCGGGAGCGATGAGCAGTTCTTC. Translated: CASSFTASGSDEQFF. The J gene is TRBJ2-1, the V gene TRBV28; 10 bases match TRBD2. Germline-derived CDR1 and CDR2 are MDHEN and SYDVKM. V shed 3 bases and J 8 bases; nucleotides not matched to a gene: 7. CDR3 size: 15 residues.

The genes are TRBV7-2 and TRBJ1-3, with D unclear. Germline V gene data show CDR1 as SGHTA and CDR2 as FQGNSA. The CDR3 spans 16 residues. V was trimmed by 2 bases and J by 0 bases, leaving 11 bases between them. The CDR3 DNA reads TGTGCCAGCAGCTTACCCCCCCTTAGCTCTGGAAACACCATATATTTT. Its protein is CASSLPPLSSGNTIYF.

This chain joins TRBV11-2 and TRBJ2-5; 10 nucleotides line up with TRBD2. The CDR3 has 19 residues. Germline loops: CDR1 SGHAT, CDR2 FQNNGV. Trimming cost V 2 bases and J 4 bases; bases outside gene matches: 16. This CDR3 reads CASSLPSRLAGEVGETQYF. The CDR3 DNA reads as TGTGCCAGCAGCTTACCCTCGAGGCTAGCGGGAGAGGTAGGAGAGACCCAGTACTTC.

The CDR3 loop is CATRDRAGANVLTF. The CDR3 nucleotides are TGCGCCACTCGGGACAGGGCTGGGGCCAACGTCCTGACTTTC. The chain joins TRBV4-1 to TRBJ2-6; 9 bases are shared with TRBD1. The CDR3 loop spans 14 amino acids. CDR1 MGHRA and CDR2 YSYEKL come from the germline V gene. V was pared by 10 bases and J by 2 bases, with 3 bases of the junction left unmatched.

The chain combines TRBV6-2 or TRBV6-3 with TRBJ1-1; perhaps TRBD1 as D (6 bases). The CDR3 has 16 residues. The ends were cut back, 2 bases at V and 0 bases at J, with 13 bases in the middle. Germline V gene lookup returns CDR1 MNHEY and CDR2 SVGEGT. The CDR3 loop reads CASSYSKGTLNTEAFF. The CDR3, as DNA: TGTGCCAGCAGTTACAGCAAAGGGACACTGAACACTGAAGCTTTCTTT.

This chain's CDR3 is CAWTRIVEREQYF. Here the CDR3 DNA reads TGTGCCTGGACCCGCATAGTCGAAAGAGAGCAGTACTTC. The chain carries TRBV30 and TRBJ2-7; the D is unclear. Germline V CDR1 and CDR2: GTSNPN, SVGIG (reference sequence). CDR3 size: 13 residues. With 4 bases removed from V and 7 bases from J, the gap between germline ends came to 17 bases.

V and J are TRBV18 and TRBJ2-3; TRBD2 matches 12 bases. The CDR3 consists of 18 residues. With 2 bases clipped from V and 2 bases from J, the junction kept 8 bases outside the gene matches. CDR1 is KGHSH, CDR2 LQKENI, per germline. CDR3 protein: CASSPFILAGGHTDTQYF. The CDR3, as DNA: TGTGCCAGCTCACCATTTATACTAGCGGGAGGCCACACAGATACGCAGTATTTT.

The chain uses TRBV7-3 and TRBJ2-3; D may be TRBD2 (6 bases). Trimming stripped 1 base from V and 0 bases from J, with 11 bases between. The CDR3 extends over 16 amino acids. The germline gives CDR1 SGHTA, CDR2 FQGTGA. The CDR3 DNA reads TGTGCCAGCAGCTTAAAATTTGCGGGGAGCACAGATACGCAGTATTTT. Translated: CASSLKFAGSTDTQYF.

The rearrangement uses TRBV7-9 and TRBJ2-1, with no clear D. V was trimmed by 5 bases and J by 5 bases, leaving 13 bases between them. The germline V gene has CDR1 SEHNR and CDR2 FQNEAQ (reference sequence). The CDR3 extends over 14 amino acids. This chain's CDR3 is CASSPKTIDNEQFF. CDR3 DNA: TGTGCCAGCAGCCCAAAGACAATCGACAATGAGCAGTTCTTC.

This clone was seen only once. The chain links TRBV21-1 to TRBJ2-1; TRBD2 reflects the table's D call only, with no check against the DNA. TRBV21-1 is a pseudogene locus. CDR3 length equals 19 residues. The CDR3 spells CASSHSRTSGTRSYNEQFF. The CDR3 bases are TGTGCCAGCAGCCACTCTCGGACTAGCGGGACCAGATCCTACAATGAGCAGTTCTTC.

This chain links TRBV5-4 with TRBJ2-3; 7 bases align to TRBD1. The CDR3 is made up of 16 amino acids. The J segment lost 0 bases and the V segment lost 0 bases, leaving 4 bases of the junction unmatched. CDR1 and CDR2 from the germline V gene are SGHNT and YYREEE (reference sequence). The CDR3 loop is CASSLDRGSSTDTQYF. In nucleotides, the CDR3 is TGTGCCAGCAGCTTGGACAGGGGCTCAAGCACAGATACGCAGTATTTT.

The rearrangement joins TRBV4-1 to TRBJ2-3; tentative D call: TRBD1 (6 bases). With 4 bases removed from V and 2 bases from J, the gap between germline ends came to 10 bases. The germline V gene encodes CDR1 MGHRA and CDR2 YSYEKL. The CDR3 totals 14 residues. The DNA of the CDR3 is TGCGCCAGCAGCCCCACAGGGAACACAGATACGCAGTATTTT. Protein: CASSPTGNTDTQYF.

The J gene is TRBJ2-1, the V gene TRBV11-2, with 9 positions matching TRBD1. Losses at the gene ends were 5 bases for V and 7 bases for J; bases not matched to a gene: 6. Germline CDR1 and CDR2: SGHAT and FQNNGV. The CDR3 has 14 residues. CDR3 in DNA: TGTGCCAGCAGCCACAGGGGGCGCGAGAATGAGCAGTTCTTC. This gives the protein CASSHRGRENEQFF.

This sequence joins TRBV24-1 and TRBJ2-1; D is possibly TRBD1 (6 bases). The V gene lost 5 bases and the J gene lost 7 bases, with 11 bases spanning the gap. Germline CDR1 is KGHDR and CDR2 is SFDVKD. The CDR3 is 13 residues long. The CDR3 DNA reads TGTGCCACCAGTGTTCTGGGGGCGAATGAGCAGTTCTTC. Protein: CATSVLGANEQFF.

The CDR3 sequence is CASSPLGGIGAEQFF. CDR3 DNA sequence: TGTGCCAGCAGCCCCCTAGGCGGGATAGGGGCTGAGCAGTTCTTC. The J gene is TRBJ2-1, the V gene TRBV6-2 or TRBV6-3, with D maybe TRBD2 (6 bases). The germline V gene has CDR1 MNHEY and CDR2 SVGEGT. The V gene lost 6 bases and the J gene lost 9 bases, with 21 bases spanning the gap. The CDR3 has 15 amino acids.

The V gene is TRBV2, the J gene TRBJ1-2; 9 nucleotides line up with TRBD1. Trimming at V came to 11 bases and at J to 7 bases, leaving 11 bases not matched to a gene. The CDR3 is 13 residues long. Germline V CDR1 and CDR2: SNHLY, FYNNEI. The DNA of the CDR3 is TGTGCCGGACGGACAGGGGAGGCTAGTGGCTACACCTTC. Residues: CAGRTGEASGYTF.

The chain employs TRBV28 and TRBJ2-7, with TRBD2 matching over 11 bases. CDR3 length equals 16 residues. Germline CDR1 reads MDHEN; CDR2 reads SYDVKM. J gave up 5 bases and V 7 bases, and 13 bases lay outside the gene matches. CDR3 sequence: CASMSRVLAGVNEQYF. The CDR3 DNA follows: TGTGCCAGCATGTCGAGAGTACTAGCGGGAGTCAACGAGCAGTACTTC.

The rearrangement links TRBV28 to TRBJ2-1; the match to TRBD2 covers 7 bases. The J segment lost 12 bases and the V segment lost 5 bases, leaving 16 bases of the junction unmatched. CDR1 is MDHEN and CDR2 is SYDVKM in the germline V gene. The CDR3 has 15 amino acids. This CDR3 is CASSPPAVAGWGQFF. The CDR3 bases are TGTGCCAGCAGTCCCCCCGCGGTAGCGGGTTGGGGGCAGTTCTTC.

The chain combines TRBV7-8 with TRBJ1-2; 7 bases fit TRBD1. After removal of 5 bases from V and 1 base from J, the junction contained 7 bases not matched to a gene. CDR3 size: 15 residues. The germline gives CDR1 SGHVS, CDR2 FQNEAQ. The CDR3 sequence: CASSNDRALNYGYTF. The CDR3 bases are TGTGCCAGCAGCAACGACAGGGCCCTTAACTATGGCTACACCTTC.

The chain is built from TRBV29-1 and TRBJ2-1; 7 bases are shared with TRBD2. Looked up from germline, CDR1 is SQVTM and CDR2 is ANQGSEA. With 1 base clipped from V and 2 bases from J, the junction kept 11 bases outside the gene matches. This CDR3 comprises 17 residues. The CDR3 nucleotides are TGCAGCGTTGAAGGGGGCCCGCTAGCGGTAACCTACAATGAGCAGTTCTTC. Translating it yields CSVEGGPLAVTYNEQFF.

The chain couples TRBV6-1 to TRBJ2-1, with TRBD2 identical over 14 bases. With V trimmed by 3 bases and J by 15 bases, 10 bases remained unmatched. Germline V gene lookup returns CDR1 MNHNS and CDR2 SASEGT. This CDR3 has 15 residues. CDR3 bases: TGTGCCAGCAGTGAGCGGACTAGGACTAGCGGGGGGTGGTTCTTC. Its translation: CASSERTRTSGGWFF.

The rearrangement links TRBV6-5 to TRBJ2-7; the match to TRBD1 covers 8 bases. In germline, CDR1 is MNHEY, CDR2 SVGAGI. With 6 bases clipped from V and 6 bases from J, the junction kept 4 bases outside the gene matches. The CDR3 runs to 12 residues. CDR3 sequence: CASRLTGGEQYF. The CDR3 DNA sequence: TGTGCCAGCAGACTTACAGGGGGCGAGCAGTACTTC.